The 8 T cell receptor beta chains listed next were all sequenced from one sample in a study of ipilimumab plus nivolumab after autologous stem cell transplantation. Profiling relied on immunoSEQ multiplex PCR, and the TCRdb table lists in-frame clones only, not all of them. This sample has around 5,700 clones, with roughly nine tenths found just once. Sequenced here: PBMCs, sampled in a trial of ipilimumab plus nivolumab as post-transplant consolidation. These TCRs come from a female donor with multiple myeloma.

This clone was observed a single time. The J gene is TRBJ1-2, the V gene TRBV23-1; maybe TRBD1 (5 bases). TRBV23-1 is sorted into the ORF group, with uncertain function. The CDR3 runs 15 residues. V lost 0 bases and J lost 8, with 16 bases in between. The CDR3 DNA is TGCGCCAGCAGTCAATCGTCCGCAGGGCCAGACGGCTACACCTTC. Encoded protein: CASSQSSAGPDGYTF.

CDR3 residues: CASSLGQGFSSPLHF. CDR3 in DNA: TGTGCCAGCAGCTTAGGGCAGGGATTTTCTTCACCCCTCCACTTT. The chain links TRBV7-2 to TRBJ1-6; possible D gene TRBD1, 5 bases. CDR1 SGHTA and CDR2 FQGNSA come from the germline V gene. This CDR3 spans 15 amino acids. V lost 1 base and J lost 9, with 13 bases in between.

This chain connects TRBV28 to TRBJ2-7; 12 bases map to TRBD2. The CDR3 totals 13 residues. Germline V gene sequence: CDR1 MDHEN, CDR2 SYDVKM. Trimming cost V 8 bases and J 2 bases; bases outside gene matches: 1. CDR3 residues: CASASGRAYEQYF. The CDR3 DNA reads TGTGCCAGCGCTAGCGGGAGGGCCTACGAGCAGTACTTC.

This chain joins TRBV7-9 and TRBJ1-3; TRBD1 is a possible D gene (6 bases). The CDR3 length is 16 residues. Trimming cost V 1 base and J 7 bases, with 17 bases left between them. Germline CDR1 SEHNR, CDR2 FQNEAQ (reference sequence). The CDR3 DNA follows: TGTGCCAGCAGCTTAGTAACAGGGAGTCTTTGGAACACCATATATTTT. Amino acid sequence: CASSLVTGSLWNTIYF.

The rearrangement joins TRBV27 to TRBJ2-5, with 10 nucleotides matching TRBD1. Germline values: CDR1 MNHEY, CDR2 SMNVEV (reference sequence). CDR3 length: 15 residues. V was clipped by 5 bases and J by 11 bases; unmatched bases: 14. CDR3: CASSPRQGASREQYF. DNA for the CDR3: TGTGCCAGCAGTCCTCGACAGGGGGCATCGAGGGAGCAGTACTTC.

The V and J genes are TRBV19 and TRBJ1-2; D is possibly TRBD1 (5 bases). The V end was cut by 5 bases, the J end by 6 bases, with 19 bases between. Germline V gene data show CDR1 as LNHDA and CDR2 as SQIVND (reference sequence). CDR3 length: 15 amino acids. CDR3 coding DNA: TGTGCCAGTAGTCCGTCCCTGGCAGGGATTCATGGCTACACCTTC. Translation: CASSPSLAGIHGYTF.

The chain carries TRBV6-1 and TRBJ2-7, with D hard to call. This CDR3 region has 13 residues. Germline CDR1 is MNHNS and CDR2 is SASEGT. Trimming left V 7 bases short and J 0 bases short, with 10 bases between. CDR3 loop: CASIEQTSYEQYF. In DNA form, the CDR3 reads TGTGCCAGCATCGAACAGACCTCCTACGAGCAGTACTTC.

This clone was seen a handful of times. The chain carries TRBV7-3 and TRBJ2-1; 8 bases align to TRBD2. Germline V CDR1 and CDR2: SGHTA, FQGTGA. The CDR3 contains 15 residues. The V segment lost 1 base and the J segment 8 bases; nucleotides outside the gene matches: 7. CDR3 sequence: CASSLNPGRGHEQFF. DNA of the CDR3: TGTGCCAGCAGCTTAAATCCCGGGAGGGGCCATGAGCAGTTCTTC.